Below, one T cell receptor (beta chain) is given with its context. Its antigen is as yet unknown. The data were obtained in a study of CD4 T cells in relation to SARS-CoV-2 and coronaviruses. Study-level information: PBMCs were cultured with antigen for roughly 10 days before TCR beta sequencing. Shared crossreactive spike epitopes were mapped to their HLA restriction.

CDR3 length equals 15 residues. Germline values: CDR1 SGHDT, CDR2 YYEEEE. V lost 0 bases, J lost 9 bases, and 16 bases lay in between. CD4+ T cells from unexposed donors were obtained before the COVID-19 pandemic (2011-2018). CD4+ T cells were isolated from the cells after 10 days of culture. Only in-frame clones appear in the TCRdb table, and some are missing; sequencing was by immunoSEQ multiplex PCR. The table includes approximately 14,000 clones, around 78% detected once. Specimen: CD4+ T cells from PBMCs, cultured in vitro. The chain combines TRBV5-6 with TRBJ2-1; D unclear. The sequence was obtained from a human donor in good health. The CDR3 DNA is TGTGCCAGCAGCTTGGGCGGCACCCCCGGCAGTGAGCAGTTCTTC. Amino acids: CASSLGGTPGSEQFF.